These 32 T cell receptor beta chains were all obtained from the same sample, sequenced in a study of shared clonotypes between healthy human individuals. Repertoires were generated with immunoSEQ multiplex PCR, while TCRdb's copy carries only in-frame clones and drops some. The sample records a few million clones, 95% being singletons. The material sequenced was naive CD4+ T cells sorted from blood. Subset described: CD45RA+ positively selected. These receptors were collected from a man younger than 35 in good health.

The genes are TRBV21-1 and TRBJ2-7; TRBD1 was called by the table and not checked on the DNA. TRBV21-1 is reported as a pseudogene. This CDR3 is 14 amino acids long. The CDR3 protein is CASSATGDLDEQYF. DNA for the CDR3: TGTGCCAGCAGCGCGACAGGGGACCTTGACGAGCAGTACTTC.

The CDR3 sequence: CASSSERQENTEAFF. The CDR3 DNA reads as TGTGCCAGCTCATCGGAACGACAGGAGAACACTGAAGCTTTCTTT. This chain joins TRBV18 and TRBJ1-1, with D perhaps TRBD1 (6 bases). Germline CDR1 is KGHSH and CDR2 is LQKENI. V lost 5 bases, J lost 1 base, and 14 bases lay in between. The length of the CDR3 is 15 residues.

As concerns this clone: Other nucleotide sequences in the sample specify the same CDR3. The chain couples TRBV7-2 to TRBJ1-5; no firm D call. Germline values: CDR1 SGHTA, CDR2 FQGNSA. The CDR3 contains 12 residues. V lost 4 bases to trimming and J lost 2 bases, with 3 bases between them. The CDR3 nucleotides are TGTGCCAGCAGCTCTCGCAATCAGCCCCAGCATTTT. Amino acids: CASSSRNQPQHF.

Points on this clone: Other DNA sequences of this sample code for an identical CDR3. The genes are TRBV6-1 and TRBJ1-2; 7 bases match TRBD1. J was trimmed by 2 bases and V by 6 bases; bases with no gene match: 3. This CDR3 spans 13 amino acids. CDR1 MNHNS and CDR2 SASEGT come from the germline V gene. CDR3 nucleotides: TGTGCCAGCAGCCCGACAGGGAACTATGGCTACACCTTC. It specifies CASSPTGNYGYTF.

The rearrangement links TRBV19 to TRBJ1-5, with D maybe TRBD1 (6 bases). The germline V gene encodes CDR1 LNHDA and CDR2 SQIVND (reference sequence). This CDR3 has 15 residues. V gave up 4 bases and J gave up 0 bases, with 10 bases separating them. The CDR3 DNA reads TGTGCCAGTAGTACCAAGACAGGTAGCAATCAGCCCCAGCATTTT. Translating it yields CASSTKTGSNQPQHF.

Turning to this clone: Other DNA sequences in this specimen translate into the identical CDR3. The genes are TRBV11-2 and TRBJ2-5, with no clear D. V lost 3 bases, J lost 1 base, and 6 bases lay in between. CDR3 length: 13 residues. In germline, CDR1 is SGHAT, CDR2 FQNNGV. CDR3 nucleotide sequence: TGTGCCAGCAGCTTTGGTCTCCAAGAGACCCAGTACTTC. This gives the protein CASSFGLQETQYF.

With respect to this clone: The same CDR3 arises from other DNA sequences in this sample as well. The J gene is TRBJ2-2, the V gene TRBV5-1; D not resolved. The ends were cut back, 0 bases at V and 1 base at J, with 7 bases in the middle. CDR1 is SGHRS, CDR2 YFSETQ, per germline. The CDR3 is 15 residues long. CDR3 residues: CASSLGQLNTGELFF. In nucleotides, the CDR3 is TGCGCCAGCAGCTTGGGGCAGCTGAACACCGGGGAGCTGTTTTTT.

The chain carries TRBV5-4 and TRBJ1-2; tentatively, D is TRBD1 (6 bases). Looked up from germline, CDR1 is SGHNT and CDR2 is YYREEE (reference sequence). The CDR3 spans 16 residues. V was cut by 0 bases and J by 6 bases, with 18 bases left in between. CDR3 DNA sequence: TGTGCCAGCAGCTTGGGAAACAGGGTAGTAGAGAATGGCTACACCTTC. Its translation is CASSLGNRVVENGYTF.

The chain joins TRBV27 to TRBJ2-1; D gene ambiguous. The CDR3 sequence is 14 residues long. In germline, CDR1 is MNHEY, CDR2 SMNVEV (reference sequence). The germline V and J ends were trimmed by 6 bases and 4 bases, with 13 bases remaining between them. The CDR3, as DNA: TGTGCCAGCAGGACGGGTATACAGTACAATGAGCAGTTCTTC. Protein sequence: CASRTGIQYNEQFF.

The chain combines TRBV25-1 with TRBJ2-5, with 8 nucleotides matching TRBD1. J gave up 4 bases and V 1 base, and 5 bases lay outside the gene matches. This CDR3 is built from 15 residues. Germline CDR1 reads MGHDK; CDR2 reads SYGVNS. The CDR3 sequence is CASSESRGLRETQYF. The CDR3 nucleotides are TGTGCCAGCAGTGAATCCAGGGGGCTGAGAGAGACCCAGTACTTC.

The chain couples TRBV28 to TRBJ2-7, with TRBD2 as a possible D gene (5 bases). The CDR3 length is 15 residues. Germline-derived CDR1 and CDR2 are MDHEN and SYDVKM. V was cut by 3 bases and J by 2 bases, with 14 bases left in between. CDR3: CASSFSQAGAYEQYF. DNA of the CDR3: TGTGCCAGCAGTTTTTCTCAGGCCGGGGCCTACGAGCAGTACTTC.

V gene TRBV11-2 combines with J gene TRBJ2-2; 9 bases line up with TRBD1. CDR3 length equals 15 residues. The J segment lost 3 bases and the V segment lost 5 bases, leaving 4 bases of the junction unmatched. Germline-derived CDR1 and CDR2 are SGHAT and FQNNGV. CDR3 sequence: CASSRGQGYTGELFF. CDR3 coding DNA: TGTGCCAGCAGCCGTGGACAGGGGTACACCGGGGAGCTGTTTTTT.

The genes are TRBV5-1 and TRBJ2-3, with TRBD2 identical over 9 bases. CDR3 length equals 15 residues. With V trimmed by 5 bases and J by 1 base, 5 bases remained unmatched. Looked up from germline, CDR1 is SGHRS and CDR2 is YFSETQ. For the CDR3, the DNA is TGCGCCAGCAGGTCGTTAGCGGGGGGCACAGATACGCAGTATTTT. Translating it yields CASRSLAGGTDTQYF. Full variable domain (missing parts from reference TRBV5-1 and TRBJ2-3): KAGVTQTPRYLIKTRGQQVTLSCSPISGHRSVSWYQQTPGQGLQFLFEYFSETQRNKGNFPGRFSGRQFSNSRSEMNVSTLELGDSALYLCASRSLAGGTDTQYFGPGTRLTVL.

This chain joins TRBV27 and TRBJ1-3; D may be TRBD1 (6 bases). V shed 6 bases and J shed 4 bases, with 13 bases lying between them. Germline-derived CDR1 and CDR2 are MNHEY and SMNVEV (reference sequence). The length of the CDR3 is 14 residues. The CDR3 DNA is TGTGCCAGCAGACCCACAGGGTCCGGAAACACCATATATTTT. It encodes CASRPTGSGNTIYF.

This chain connects TRBV7-2 to TRBJ1-2; no clear D. Trimming stripped 1 base from V and 8 bases from J, with 20 bases between. The germline V gene encodes CDR1 SGHTA and CDR2 FQGNSA. The CDR3 covers 16 residues. The CDR3 protein is CASSLVKGLAEEGYTF. The CDR3 DNA is TGTGCCAGCAGCTTAGTAAAGGGTTTGGCGGAAGAAGGCTACACCTTC.

A single count supports this clone. This chain joins TRBV21-1 and TRBJ1-6. TRBV21-1 is shown as a pseudogene. The CDR3 runs to 14 residues. The CDR3 DNA sequence: TGTGCCAGCAGCAAAGCGCTTTATAATTCACCCCTCCACTTT. Translating it yields CASSKALYNSPLHF.

The CDR3 DNA reads as TGTGCCATCAGGAACAGGGGCCCGAACTATGGCTACACCTTC. It yields the protein CAIRNRGPNYGYTF. This chain uses TRBV10-3 with TRBJ1-2; 7 positions agree with TRBD1. The CDR3 totals 14 residues. The trim removed 6 bases at V and 2 bases at J, leaving 6 bases unmatched. CDR1 is ENHRY, CDR2 SYGVKD, per germline.

The chain couples TRBV11-2 to TRBJ1-1; D is unclear. CDR3 length equals 11 residues. V lost 6 bases and J lost 6, with 8 bases in between. Germline lookup yields CDR1 SGHAT and CDR2 FQNNGV. In DNA form, the CDR3 reads TGTGCCAGCAGTAGGAAGGCTGAAGCTTTCTTT. It codes for CASSRKAEAFF.

The V and J genes are TRBV18 and TRBJ2-7, with 11 bases aligning to TRBD1. The CDR3 is made up of 13 amino acids. The ends lost 4 bases at V and 6 bases at J; junction bases unmatched: 2. Germline CDR1 KGHSH, CDR2 LQKENI. Written as DNA, the CDR3 is TGTGCCAGCTCACAAGGGACAGGGGGCGAGCAGTACTTC. Translation gives CASSQGTGGEQYF.

The V and J genes are TRBV29-1 and TRBJ2-5, with 7 bases fitting TRBD2. Germline V gives CDR1 SQVTM, CDR2 ANQGSEA. The V gene end was trimmed by 1 base and the J gene end by 4 bases; junction bases not matched to a gene: 6. The CDR3 totals 14 residues. This CDR3 is CSVEGGGALETQYF. CDR3 nucleotides: TGCAGCGTTGAAGGGGGAGGGGCCCTAGAGACCCAGTACTTC.

About this clone itself: The sample carries other DNA sequences with the same CDR3. The genes are TRBV6-5 and TRBJ1-6, with D perhaps TRBD1 (6 bases). The length of the CDR3 is 14 residues. CDR1 is MNHEY, CDR2 SVGAGI, per germline. Trimming shortened V by 0 bases and J by 8 bases, and 8 bases separated the two germline ends. The CDR3 nucleotides read TGTGCCAGCAGTTACTCAGGGGGGGATTCACCCCTCCACTTT. Translation gives CASSYSGGDSPLHF.

Comment on this clone: Other DNA sequences from this sample encode an identical CDR3 as well. The J gene is TRBJ1-4, the V gene TRBV18, with TRBD1 identical over 7 bases. V was clipped by 3 bases and J by 0 bases; unmatched bases: 1. The CDR3 length is 15 residues. From germline, CDR1 is KGHSH and CDR2 LQKENI. The CDR3 loop is CASSPQGATNEKLFF. The CDR3 coding sequence is TGTGCCAGCTCACCTCAGGGGGCAACTAATGAAAAACTGTTTTTT.

CDR3 coding DNA: TGTGCCAGCAGTGTGGGACAGGGGGCGTATGGCTACACCTTC. Translated: CASSVGQGAYGYTF. The chain joins TRBV2 to TRBJ1-2; TRBD1 matches at 12 bases. Germline V gives CDR1 SNHLY, CDR2 FYNNEI. J lost 5 bases, V lost 4 bases, and 2 bases had no gene match. This CDR3 has 14 residues.

In this sample, this clone turned up once. The chain carries TRBV6-1 and TRBJ1-1; D not certain. Germline lookup yields CDR1 MNHNS and CDR2 SASEGT. CDR3 size: 13 residues. Trimming removed 1 base from V and 4 bases from J, with 7 bases in between. The CDR3 DNA sequence: TGTGCCAGCAGTGAAGTATACAGCACTGAAGCTTTCTTT. It translates to CASSEVYSTEAFF.

The rearrangement joins TRBV19 to TRBJ1-6; 7 nucleotides agree with TRBD1. The CDR3 loop spans 13 amino acids. The germline gives CDR1 LNHDA, CDR2 SQIVND (reference sequence). V trimming: 5 bases; J trimming: 12 bases; junction bases outside the gene matches: 7. In DNA, the CDR3 is TGTGCCAGTAGTCCATGGACAGGAGGACCCCTCCACTTT. This codes for CASSPWTGGPLHF.

The chain uses TRBV10-3 and TRBJ2-3; perhaps TRBD1 as D (6 bases). The V end lost 0 bases, the J end lost 5 bases, and 21 bases lay between the germline ends. This CDR3 comprises 18 residues. The germline CDR1 and CDR2 sequences are ENHRY and SYGVKD. CDR3 sequence reads: CAISESGHLLRRLDTQYF. The CDR3 nucleotides are TGTGCCATCAGTGAGTCGGGACACCTCTTGAGGAGGTTAGATACGCAGTATTTT.

This sequence joins TRBV2 and TRBJ2-1; TRBD1 matches at 10 bases. Losses at the gene ends were 8 bases for V and 9 bases for J; bases not matched to a gene: 10. Looked up from germline, CDR1 is SNHLY and CDR2 is FYNNEI. This CDR3 has 14 residues. CDR3 residues: CASGGTGVSSEQFF. In nucleotides, the CDR3 is TGTGCCAGCGGGGGGACAGGGGTTAGTAGTGAGCAGTTCTTC.

J is TRBJ2-3 and V is TRBV29-1, with D tentatively TRBD1 or TRBD2 (6 bases each). The CDR3 is 13 residues long. Germline V gene lookup returns CDR1 SQVTM and CDR2 ANQGSEA. The germline V and J ends were trimmed by 4 bases and 8 bases, with 16 bases remaining between them. The CDR3: CSVGGASWPTQYF. CDR3 bases: TGCAGCGTTGGGGGGGCTAGCTGGCCTACGCAGTATTTT.

Note on this clone: Within the sample, other DNA sequences also encode this same CDR3. V and J are TRBV7-2 and TRBJ1-1; D remains unclear. The CDR3 has 13 amino acids. From germline, CDR1 is SGHTA and CDR2 FQGNSA. The V gene lost 4 bases and the J gene lost 1 base, with 7 bases spanning the gap. The CDR3 reads CASSSGPNTEAFF. CDR3 sequence (DNA): TGTGCCAGCAGCTCGGGTCCGAACACTGAAGCTTTCTTT.

This chain links TRBV12-5 with TRBJ2-3; D uncertain. The V end was cut by 6 bases, the J end by 5 bases, with 12 bases between. The CDR3 spans 13 residues. Germline CDR1 is LGHNT and CDR2 is FRNRAP. The CDR3 loop is CASGTRFEDTQYF. For the CDR3, the DNA is TGTGCTAGTGGCACTCGTTTTGAAGATACGCAGTATTTT.

The genes are TRBV6-5 and TRBJ2-3; 9 bases fit TRBD2. Trimming took 5 bases from V and 6 from J; bases not matched to a gene: 6. The CDR3 extends over 14 amino acids. Germline V gene data show CDR1 as MNHEY and CDR2 as SVGAGI. CDR3 nucleotides: TGTGCCAGCAGTCTAGCGGGATCTATCGATACGCAGTATTTT. Protein: CASSLAGSIDTQYF.

V and J are TRBV15 and TRBJ2-2; 9 positions match TRBD1. Germline V gene sequence: CDR1 LNHNV, CDR2 YYDKDF (reference sequence). The CDR3 sequence is 16 residues long. The V and J ends lost 1 base and 0 bases, in that order; junction bases with no gene match: 0. The CDR3, as DNA: TGTGCCACCAGCAGAGGACAGGGGGCGAACACCGGGGAGCTGTTTTTT. Encoded protein: CATSRGQGANTGELFF.